This entry lists 8 T cell receptor beta chains sequenced from one sample in a study of shared clonotypes between healthy human individuals. Method: immunoSEQ multiplex PCR; TCRdb's copy keeps in-frame clones and lacks some. The sample records 2 million to 2.5 million clones, approximately 93% being singletons. The source material was naive CD4+ T cells from PBMCs. The subset: CD45RA+ positively selected. These receptors were taken from a man aged 18 to 30 in good health. Some clones in this sample may be carry-over from other donors' samples.

This clone was recorded only once. This rearrangement joins TRBV9 to TRBJ2-2, with D tentatively TRBD1 or TRBD2 (5 bases each). The CDR3 totals 13 residues. The germline V gene has CDR1 SGDLS and CDR2 YYNGEE. The V end was cut by 4 bases, the J end by 3 bases, with 7 bases between. The CDR3 region has the DNA TGTGCCAGCAGCCTGGGGGACACCGGGGAGCTGTTTTTT. Protein: CASSLGDTGELFF.

The chain is built from TRBV9 and TRBJ2-7, with D perhaps TRBD1 or TRBD2 (7 bases each). Germline CDR1 and CDR2: SGDLS and YYNGEE. The CDR3 length is 16 residues. Trimming took off 0 bases at V and 3 bases at J, with 16 bases between the two ends. The CDR3 region is CASSVGDSRGGYEQYF. The CDR3 nucleotides are TGTGCCAGCAGCGTAGGGGACTCCAGGGGGGGCTACGAGCAGTACTTC.

The chain links TRBV6-5 to TRBJ2-3, with no clear D. This CDR3 is built from 12 residues. The V and J ends lost 6 bases and 1 base respectively, with 5 bases between them. CDR1 and CDR2 from the germline V gene are MNHEY and SVGAGI. CDR3: CASRAGTDTQYF. CDR3 in DNA: TGTGCCAGCAGGGCTGGCACAGATACGCAGTATTTT.

The rearrangement links TRBV5-1 to TRBJ2-3; 8 bases match TRBD2. The CDR3 spans 13 residues. Trimming took 0 bases from V and 15 from J; bases not matched to a gene: 9. Germline-derived CDR1 and CDR2 are SGHRS and YFSETQ. CDR3 coding DNA: TGCGCCAGCAGCTTGGAGGCTAGCGGGCCCGAATATTTT. Amino acid sequence: CASSLEASGPEYF.

This clone showed up just once. Other DNA sequences in the sample encode the same CDR3. V is TRBV5-4 and J is TRBJ2-7; perhaps TRBD1 as D (6 bases). The V and J ends lost 0 bases and 0 bases respectively, with 10 bases between them. Germline V lookup: CDR1 SGHNT, CDR2 YYREEE (reference sequence). This CDR3 is built from 15 residues. The CDR3 reads CASSLGTESSYEQYF. CDR3 nucleotide sequence: TGTGCCAGCAGCTTGGGGACAGAGAGCTCCTACGAGCAGTACTTC.

As for this clone: Additional DNA sequences in this sample encode the identical CDR3. This chain connects TRBV7-8 to TRBJ2-7; D may be TRBD1 (7 bases). Looked up from germline, CDR1 is SGHVS and CDR2 is FQNEAQ. CDR3 length: 15 residues. Trimming took 1 base from V and 1 from J, leaving 11 bases between them. The CDR3 DNA reads TGTGCCAGCAGCTTAGAGGCAGGGGGGTCCTACGAGCAGTACTTC. Protein product: CASSLEAGGSYEQYF.

To note about this clone: At the DNA level, this CDR3 is encoded by other sequences in the same sample as well. The V call is TRBV6-6, the J call TRBJ2-5; D is possibly TRBD1 or TRBD2 (6 bases each). Germline V gives CDR1 MNHNY, CDR2 SVGAGI (reference sequence). V lost 5 bases and J 5 bases, leaving 12 bases between the germline ends. The CDR3 has 13 amino acids. The CDR3 coding sequence is TGTGCCAGCAGTCAACAGGGAGGCGAGACCCAGTACTTC. This encodes CASSQQGGETQYF.

The chain uses TRBV5-4 and TRBJ2-7; D is possibly TRBD1 (5 bases). The CDR3 has 13 residues. Per germline, CDR1 SGHNT and CDR2 YYREEE (reference sequence). V dropped 1 base and J dropped 0 bases, with 5 bases sitting between them. This CDR3 is CASSLQGSYEQYF. In nucleotides, the CDR3 is TGTGCCAGCAGCTTGCAGGGCTCCTACGAGCAGTACTTC.